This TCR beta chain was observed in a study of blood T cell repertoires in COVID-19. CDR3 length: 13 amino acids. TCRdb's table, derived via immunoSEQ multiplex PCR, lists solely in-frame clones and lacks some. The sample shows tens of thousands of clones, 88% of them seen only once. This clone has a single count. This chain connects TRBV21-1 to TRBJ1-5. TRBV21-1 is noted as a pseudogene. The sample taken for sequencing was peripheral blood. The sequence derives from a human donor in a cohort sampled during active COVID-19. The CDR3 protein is CASSKFVSQPQHF. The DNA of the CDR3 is TGTGCCAGCAGCAAATTCGTGTCTCAGCCCCAGCATTTT.